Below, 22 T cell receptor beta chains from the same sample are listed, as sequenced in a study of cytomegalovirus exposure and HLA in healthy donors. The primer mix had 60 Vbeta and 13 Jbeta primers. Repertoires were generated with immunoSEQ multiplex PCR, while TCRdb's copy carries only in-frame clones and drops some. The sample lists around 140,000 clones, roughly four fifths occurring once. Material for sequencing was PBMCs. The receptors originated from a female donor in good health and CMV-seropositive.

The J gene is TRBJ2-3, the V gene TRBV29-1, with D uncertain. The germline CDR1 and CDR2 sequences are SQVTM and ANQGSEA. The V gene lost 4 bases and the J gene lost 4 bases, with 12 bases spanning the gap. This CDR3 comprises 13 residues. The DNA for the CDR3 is TGCAGCGTTGGGTTCGTCAGGTCAGATACGCAGTATTTT. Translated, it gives CSVGFVRSDTQYF.

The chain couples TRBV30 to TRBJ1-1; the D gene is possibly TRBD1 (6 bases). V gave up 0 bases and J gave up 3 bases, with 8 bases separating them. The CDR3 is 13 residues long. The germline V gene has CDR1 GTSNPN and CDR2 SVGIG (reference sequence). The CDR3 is CAWSVGADTEAFF. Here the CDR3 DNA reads TGTGCCTGGAGTGTGGGGGCCGACACTGAAGCTTTCTTT. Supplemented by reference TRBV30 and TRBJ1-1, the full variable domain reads SQTIHQWPATLVQPVGSPLSLECTVEGTSNPNLYWYRQAAGRGLQLLFYSVGIGQISSEVPQNLSASRPQDRQFILSSKKLLLSDSGFYLCAWSVGADTEAFFGQGTRLTVV.

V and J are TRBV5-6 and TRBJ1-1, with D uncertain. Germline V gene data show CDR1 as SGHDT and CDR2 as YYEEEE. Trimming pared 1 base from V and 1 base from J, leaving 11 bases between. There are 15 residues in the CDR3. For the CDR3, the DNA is TGTGCCAGCAGCTTGTATAGTCCACGGAACACTGAAGCTTTCTTT. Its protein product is CASSLYSPRNTEAFF.

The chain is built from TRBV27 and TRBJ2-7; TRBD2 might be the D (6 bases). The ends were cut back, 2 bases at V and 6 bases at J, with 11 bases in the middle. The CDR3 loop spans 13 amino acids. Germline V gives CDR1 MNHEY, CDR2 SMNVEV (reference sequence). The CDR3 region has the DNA TGTGCCAGCAGTTTAAGCGGGTTGGGCGAGCAGTACTTC. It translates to CASSLSGLGEQYF.

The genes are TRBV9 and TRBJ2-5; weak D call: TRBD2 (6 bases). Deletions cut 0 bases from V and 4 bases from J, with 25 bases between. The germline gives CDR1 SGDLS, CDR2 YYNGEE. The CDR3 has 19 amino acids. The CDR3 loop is CASSVDTEGTGSGLETQYF. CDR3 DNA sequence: TGTGCCAGCAGCGTAGACACGGAAGGAACAGGCTCGGGACTAGAGACCCAGTACTTC.

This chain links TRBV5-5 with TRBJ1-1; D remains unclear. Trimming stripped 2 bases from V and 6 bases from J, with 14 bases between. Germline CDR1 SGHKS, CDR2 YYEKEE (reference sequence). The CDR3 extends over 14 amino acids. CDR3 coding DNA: TGTGCCAGCAGCTTATTCGGGGATTCGTCTGAAGCTTTCTTT. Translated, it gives CASSLFGDSSEAFF.

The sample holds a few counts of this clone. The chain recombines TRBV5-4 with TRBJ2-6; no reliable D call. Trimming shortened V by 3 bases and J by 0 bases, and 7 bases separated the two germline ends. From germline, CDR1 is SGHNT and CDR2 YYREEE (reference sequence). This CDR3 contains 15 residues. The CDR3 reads CASSSIPSGANVLTF. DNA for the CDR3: TGTGCCAGCAGCTCCATTCCCTCTGGGGCCAACGTCCTGACTTTC. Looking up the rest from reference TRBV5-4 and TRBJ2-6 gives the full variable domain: ETGVTQSPTHLIKTRGQQVTLRCSSQSGHNTVSWYQQALGQGPQFIFQYYREEENGRGNFPPRFSGLQFPNYSSELNVNALELDDSALYLCASSSIPSGANVLTFGAGSRLTVL.

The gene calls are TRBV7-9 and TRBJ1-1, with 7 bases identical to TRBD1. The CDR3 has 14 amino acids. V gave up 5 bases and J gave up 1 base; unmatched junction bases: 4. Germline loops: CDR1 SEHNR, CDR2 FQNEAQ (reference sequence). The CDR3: CASSEGAGNTEAFF. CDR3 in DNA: TGTGCCAGCAGCGAGGGGGCTGGGAACACTGAAGCTTTCTTT.

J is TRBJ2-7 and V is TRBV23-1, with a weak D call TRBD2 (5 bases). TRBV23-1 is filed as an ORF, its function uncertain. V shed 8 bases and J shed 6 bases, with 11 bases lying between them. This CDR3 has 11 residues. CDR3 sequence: CASARGCEQYF. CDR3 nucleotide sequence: TGCGCCAGCGCACGGGGATGCGAGCAGTACTTC.

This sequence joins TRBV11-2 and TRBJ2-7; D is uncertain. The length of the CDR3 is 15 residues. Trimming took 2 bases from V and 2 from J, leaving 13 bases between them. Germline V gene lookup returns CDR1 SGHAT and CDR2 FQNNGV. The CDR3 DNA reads TGTGCCAGCAGCTTAACTACCAATATACCCTACGAGCAGTACTTC. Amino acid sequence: CASSLTTNIPYEQYF.

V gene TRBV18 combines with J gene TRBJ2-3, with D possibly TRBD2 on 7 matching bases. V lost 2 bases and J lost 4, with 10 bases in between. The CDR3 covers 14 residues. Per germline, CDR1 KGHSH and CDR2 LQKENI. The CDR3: CASSPGGAPDTQYF. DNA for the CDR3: TGTGCCAGCTCACCAGGGGGGGCCCCAGATACGCAGTATTTT.

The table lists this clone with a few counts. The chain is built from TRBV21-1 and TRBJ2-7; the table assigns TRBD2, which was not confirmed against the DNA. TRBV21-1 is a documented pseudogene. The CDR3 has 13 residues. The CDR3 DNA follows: TGTGCCAGCAGGGAGCGGCCTTCCTACGAGCAGTACTTC. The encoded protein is CASRERPSYEQYF.

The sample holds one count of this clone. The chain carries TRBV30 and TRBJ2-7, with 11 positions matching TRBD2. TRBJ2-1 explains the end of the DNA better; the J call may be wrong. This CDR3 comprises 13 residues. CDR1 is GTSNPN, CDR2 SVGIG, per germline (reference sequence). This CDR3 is CAWASSGGFGQFF. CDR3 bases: TGTGCCTGGGCCTCTAGCGGGGGGTTTGGGCAGTTCTTC.

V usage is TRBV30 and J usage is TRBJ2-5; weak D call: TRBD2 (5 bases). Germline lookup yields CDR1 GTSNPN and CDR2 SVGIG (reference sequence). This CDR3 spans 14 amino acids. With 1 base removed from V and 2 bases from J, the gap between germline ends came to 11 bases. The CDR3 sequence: CAWSGGAKQETQYF. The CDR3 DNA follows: TGTGCCTGGAGTGGGGGAGCCAAACAAGAGACCCAGTACTTC.

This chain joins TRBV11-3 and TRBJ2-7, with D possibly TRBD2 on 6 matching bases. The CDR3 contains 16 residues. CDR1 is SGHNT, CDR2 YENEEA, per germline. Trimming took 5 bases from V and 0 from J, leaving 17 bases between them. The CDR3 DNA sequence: TGTGCCAGCAGCCTCACGGGACTGAAAAGCTCCTACGAGCAGTACTTC. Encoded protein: CASSLTGLKSSYEQYF.

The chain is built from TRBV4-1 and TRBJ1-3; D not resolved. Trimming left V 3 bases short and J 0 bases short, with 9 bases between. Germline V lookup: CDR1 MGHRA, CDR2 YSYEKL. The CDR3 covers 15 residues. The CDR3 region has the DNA TGCGCCAGCAGCCACCTCACAGACTCTGGAAACACCATATATTTT. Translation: CASSHLTDSGNTIYF.

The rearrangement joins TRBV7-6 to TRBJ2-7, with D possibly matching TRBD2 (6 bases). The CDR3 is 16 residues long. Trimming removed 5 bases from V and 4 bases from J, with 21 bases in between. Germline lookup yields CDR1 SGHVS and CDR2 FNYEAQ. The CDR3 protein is CASSEGFSGSGYEQYF. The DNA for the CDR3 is TGTGCCAGCAGCGAAGGCTTTAGCGGCAGTGGGTACGAGCAGTACTTC.

The CDR3 region has the DNA TGCAGCGTTGACGGCCTAGCGGGAGGAGGGGAGACCCAGTACTTC. As protein: CSVDGLAGGGETQYF. This chain links TRBV29-1 with TRBJ2-5, with TRBD2 matching 11 bases. V trimming: 3 bases; J trimming: 5 bases; junction bases outside the gene matches: 8. CDR1 and CDR2 (germline): SQVTM, ANQGSEA. This CDR3 has 15 residues.

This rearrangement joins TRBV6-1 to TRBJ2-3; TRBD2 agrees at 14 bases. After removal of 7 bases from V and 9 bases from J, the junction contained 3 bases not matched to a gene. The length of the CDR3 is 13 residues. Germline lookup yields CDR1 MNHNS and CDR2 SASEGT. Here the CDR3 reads CASTGLAGGTQYF. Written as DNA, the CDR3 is TGTGCCAGCACCGGACTAGCGGGAGGAACGCAGTATTTT.

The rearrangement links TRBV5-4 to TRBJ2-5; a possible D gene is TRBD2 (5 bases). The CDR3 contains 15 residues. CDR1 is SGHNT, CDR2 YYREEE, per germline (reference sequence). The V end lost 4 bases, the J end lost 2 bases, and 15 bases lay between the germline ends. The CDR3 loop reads CASSLAVGRQETQYF. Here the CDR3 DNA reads TGTGCCAGCAGCCTTGCAGTAGGGAGACAAGAGACCCAGTACTTC.

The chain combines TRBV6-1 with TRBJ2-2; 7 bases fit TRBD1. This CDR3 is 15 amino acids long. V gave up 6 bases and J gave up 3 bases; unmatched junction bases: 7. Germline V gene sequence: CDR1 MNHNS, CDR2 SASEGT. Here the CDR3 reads CASSKTGTDTGELFF. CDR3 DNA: TGTGCCAGCAGCAAGACAGGGACGGACACCGGGGAGCTGTTTTTT.

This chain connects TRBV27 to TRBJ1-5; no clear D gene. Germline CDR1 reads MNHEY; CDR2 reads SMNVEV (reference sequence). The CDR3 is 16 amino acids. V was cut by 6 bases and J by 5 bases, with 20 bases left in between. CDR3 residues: CASRTPGRARYQPQHF. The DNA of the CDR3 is TGTGCCAGCAGGACCCCGGGGAGGGCACGGTATCAGCCCCAGCATTTT.